This record concerns one T cell receptor (beta chain) sequence. Its specificity is unknown. The data were obtained in a study of blood T cells in healthy people across ages. Study-wide results and limits: Unsorted PBMC input precluded a conclusive naive versus antigen-experienced comparison.

The use of a sample-barcoded 5' primer and a J-beta primer mix characterized a second PCR of about 7 to 12 cycles. TCRdb analysed the 5' RACE reads with MiXCR anew, one entry per CDR3 protein. This sample has about 650,000 distinct CDR3 sequences, with 52% found just once. The CDR3 extends over 16 amino acids. The V gene's germline CDR1 is SGHTA and CDR2 FQGNSA. V was trimmed by 1 base and J by 1 base, leaving 13 bases between them. Sequenced input: blood. This chain connects TRBV7-2 to TRBJ1-2; a weak D match, TRBD1 (6 bases). This receptor was obtained from an elderly woman in good health. CDR3 DNA sequence: TGTGCCAGCAGCTTAGATCCGATGGACAGTAACTATGGCTACACCTTC. Its translation: CASSLDPMDSNYGYTF.